The entry that follows covers one T cell receptor (beta chain) sequence. Its cognate antigen is unknown. V dropped 0 bases and J dropped 9 bases, with 9 bases sitting between them. The CDR3 totals 13 residues. Looked up from germline, CDR1 is WNHNN and CDR2 is SYGVQD (reference sequence). This sample was included in a study of cytomegalovirus exposure and HLA in healthy donors. Findings and caveats of the study: There were 150 to 200 TCR beta chains listed as cytomegalovirus-associated. Diagnosis of cytomegalovirus status made by the classifier reportedly showed high specificity and sensitivity. In a later analysis, a missense DCLRE1C variant was linked to TCR beta V- and J-gene trimming.

In the PCR, 60 Vbeta and 13 Jbeta primers were used. Here immunoSEQ multiplex PCR was the method, and the copy in TCRdb shows in-frame clones only, minus some. The data contain under 200,000 clones, approximately 80% of them seen just once; the ten biggest clones take up 1.5% to 2%. The TCR originated in a woman younger than 30 in good health and CMV-seronegative. The sample taken for sequencing was PBMCs. The chain employs TRBV10-1 and TRBJ1-5, with D unclear. In DNA form, the CDR3 reads TGCGCCAGCAGTGAGTCCCGGTTTGGGCCCCAGCATTTT. This encodes CASSESRFGPQHF.